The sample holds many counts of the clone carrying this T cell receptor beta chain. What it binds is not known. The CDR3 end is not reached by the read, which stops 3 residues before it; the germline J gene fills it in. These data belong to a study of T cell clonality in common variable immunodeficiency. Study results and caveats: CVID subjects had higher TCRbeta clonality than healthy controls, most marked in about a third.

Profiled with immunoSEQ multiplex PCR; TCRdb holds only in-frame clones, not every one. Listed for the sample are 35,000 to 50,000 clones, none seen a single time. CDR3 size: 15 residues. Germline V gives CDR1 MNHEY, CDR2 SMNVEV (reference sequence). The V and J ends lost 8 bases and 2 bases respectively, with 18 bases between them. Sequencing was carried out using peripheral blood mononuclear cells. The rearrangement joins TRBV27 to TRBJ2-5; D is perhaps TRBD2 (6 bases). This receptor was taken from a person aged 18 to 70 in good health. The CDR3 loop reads CASQGGAAGQETQYF. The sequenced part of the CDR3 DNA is TGTGCCAGCCAGGGCGGGGCCGCCGGGCAAGAGACC.